The 22 T cell receptor beta chains below were found in one sample sequenced in a study of human T cells and chemical hapten exposure. Specified time point: patch test 1, 2 weeks after DPC sensitization. As for treatment: therapeutic diphenylcyclopropenone sensitization with weekly scalp DPC. TCRdb redid the calling of the RACE reads with MiXCR, one entry per CDR3 protein. The sample shows tens of thousands of distinct CDR3 sequences, about 11% of them seen only once. The material sequenced was whole blood, taken in connection with sensitization to the hapten diphenylcyclopropenone (DPC). These receptors came from a woman aged 55-75 years with alopecia areata. Some clones in this sample may be carry-over from other donors' samples.

This clonotype was observed many times. The chain recombines TRBV7-8 with TRBJ2-1, with D possibly being TRBD1 (5 bases). The CDR3 runs 12 residues. Trimming took 5 bases from V and 5 from J, leaving 7 bases between them. From germline, CDR1 is SGHVS and CDR2 FQNEAQ. In DNA, the CDR3 is TGTGCCAGCAGCCCCAGGGACAATGAGCAGTTCTTC. It encodes CASSPRDNEQFF. Supplemented by reference TRBV7-8 and TRBJ2-1, the full variable domain reads GAGVSQSPRYKVAKRGQDVALRCDPISGHVSLFWYQQALGQGPEFLTYFQNEAQLDKSGLPSDRFFAERPEGSVSTLKIQRTQQEDSAVYLCASSPRDNEQFFGPGTRLTVL.

V and J are TRBV11-1 and TRBJ1-1; D gene uncertain. CDR1 SGHAT and CDR2 FQDESV come from the germline V gene (reference sequence). V was shortened by 5 bases and J by 5 bases, with 9 bases between the two germline ends. CDR3 size: 12 residues. The CDR3 loop is CASSKRSTEAFF. CDR3 DNA sequence: TGTGCCAGCAGCAAGAGGTCTACTGAAGCTTTCTTT.

The chain has TRBV18 and TRBJ1-6; D might be TRBD1 (5 bases). CDR1 KGHSH and CDR2 LQKENI come from the germline V gene. Trimming shortened V by 0 bases and J by 6 bases, and 12 bases separated the two germline ends. The CDR3 is 16 amino acids. Here the CDR3 DNA reads TGTGCCAGCTCACCACCAGGGGCTGAAGTTAATTCACCCCTCCACTTT. It specifies CASSPPGAEVNSPLHF. The full variable domain, its missing parts supplied by reference TRBV18 and TRBJ1-6, is NAGVMQNPRHLVRRRGQEARLRCSPMKGHSHVYWYRQLPEEGLKFMVYLQKENIIDESGMPKERFSAEFPKEGPSILRIQQVVRGDSAAYFCASSPPGAEVNSPLHFGNGTRLTVT.

The sample holds many counts of this clonotype. V is TRBV4-1 and J is TRBJ1-5, with a possible D match to TRBD1 (5 bases). Deletions cut 0 bases from V and 6 bases from J, with 12 bases between. The CDR3 runs to 15 residues. Per germline, CDR1 MGHRA and CDR2 YSYEKL. The CDR3 here is CASSQDRGVGQPQHF. CDR3 DNA sequence: TGCGCCAGCAGCCAAGATCGGGGGGTCGGTCAGCCCCAGCATTTT.

Of note for this clonotype: A much bigger clone sits one base away, suggesting this may be a read error. CDR3 DNA: TGTGCCATCAGTGAGTCTCACGGACCTAAAGAAAAACTGTTTTTT. This encodes CAISESHGPKEKLFF. The rearrangement joins TRBV10-3 to TRBJ1-4; unclear D gene. The CDR3 is 15 amino acids. Germline V gene lookup returns CDR1 ENHRY and CDR2 SYGVKD.

This clonotype was observed at least ten times. The chain links TRBV7-2 to TRBJ2-7; D perhaps matches TRBD2 (6 bases). V gave up 5 bases and J gave up 2 bases, with 13 bases separating them. The CDR3 has 14 amino acids. Germline assignment: CDR1 SGHTA and CDR2 FQGNSA. The CDR3 DNA follows: TGTGCCAGCAGCGGCGCGGGGCGGGCCTACGAGCAGTACTTC. Translation: CASSGAGRAYEQYF.

The table lists this clonotype with many counts. This chain connects TRBV4-1 to TRBJ2-7; D gene uncertain. This CDR3 contains 16 residues. Germline V gene data show CDR1 as MGHRA and CDR2 as YSYEKL. Trimming pared 1 base from V and 2 bases from J, leaving 15 bases between. In nucleotides, the CDR3 is TGCGCCAGCAGCCAAGTAAGGCGCTACCTACCCTACGAGCAGTACTTC. This encodes CASSQVRRYLPYEQYF.

In its sample, this clonotype was seen many times. This sequence joins TRBV24-1 and TRBJ2-2; D not resolved. The germline gives CDR1 KGHDR, CDR2 SFDVKD. The CDR3 runs to 15 residues. V gave up 3 bases and J gave up 0 bases, with 7 bases separating them. The CDR3 coding sequence is TGTGCCACCAGTGATCCCGGGTCGAACACCGGGGAGCTGTTTTTT. Amino acid sequence: CATSDPGSNTGELFF.

This clonotype has more than one count but fewer than ten. The V gene is TRBV27, the J gene TRBJ2-7; 9 bases line up with TRBD2. With 5 bases clipped from V and 0 bases from J, the junction kept 14 bases outside the gene matches. This CDR3 is built from 18 residues. The V gene's germline CDR1 is MNHEY and CDR2 SMNVEV (reference sequence). The CDR3 DNA is TGTGCCAGCAGTCCCAGGTTTAGCGGGGGCGCGAGCTCCTACGAGCAGTACTTC. Encoded protein: CASSPRFSGGASSYEQYF.

This clonotype was detected many times. An end of the junction differs from the germline gene, which may be a read error. The V and J genes are TRBV7-7 and TRBJ2-7, with unresolved D. Per germline, CDR1 SSHAT and CDR2 FNYEAQ (reference sequence). CDR3 length equals 15 residues. The CDR3, as DNA: TGTGCTAGCAGCTTAGGTGCAGGCCCTTTCTACGAGCAGTACTTC. It specifies CASSLGAGPFYEQYF.

This clonotype was detected many times. This chain connects TRBV20-1 to TRBJ2-1; 9 positions match TRBD1. The germline CDR1 and CDR2 sequences are DFQATT and SNEGSKA (reference sequence). The junction had 7 bases not matched to a gene; V was cut back by 6 bases and J by 1 base. The CDR3 is 15 amino acids. CDR3 DNA sequence: TGCAGTGCCCACCCCGGGACAGGGTCCTACAATGAGCAGTTCTTC. It codes for CSAHPGTGSYNEQFF.

There are a few counts of this clonotype. The chain employs TRBV9 and TRBJ2-2, with unresolved D. CDR1 and CDR2 (germline): SGDLS, YYNGEE. V lost 0 bases to trimming and J lost 6 bases, with 12 bases between them. The CDR3 has 15 residues. As DNA, the CDR3 is TGTGCCAGCAGCGTAGAAAGGCCGGAGCCCGGGGAGCTGTTTTTT. Amino acid sequence: CASSVERPEPGELFF.

Many counts were recorded for this clonotype. The gene calls are TRBV30 and TRBJ1-1; D is ambiguous. The germline gives CDR1 GTSNPN, CDR2 SVGIG (reference sequence). The CDR3 has 12 amino acids. Between the trimmed V and J ends, which lost 1 base and 0 bases, there was a span of 3 bases. The CDR3 DNA is TGTGCCTGGAGTGCCCTGAACACTGAAGCTTTCTTT. It translates to CAWSALNTEAFF.

The chain joins TRBV7-2 to TRBJ2-3, with no clear D. V was shortened by 5 bases and J by 6 bases, with 15 bases between the two germline ends. Per germline, CDR1 SGHTA and CDR2 FQGNSA. The CDR3 has 14 amino acids. In DNA form, the CDR3 reads TGTGCCAGCAGCCCCTATCGTTTGTCCGATACGCAGTATTTT. Amino acids: CASSPYRLSDTQYF. The full variable domain, rest sourced from reference TRBV7-2 and TRBJ2-3, is GAGVSQSPSNKVTEKGKDVELRCDPISGHTALYWYRQSLGQGLEFLIYFQGNSAPDKSGLPSDRFSAERTGGSVSTLTIQRTQQEDSAVYLCASSPYRLSDTQYFGPGTRLTVL.

This clonotype has ten or more counts. The gene calls are TRBV7-3 and TRBJ2-1; D may match TRBD1 or TRBD2 (6 bases each). CDR1 and CDR2 (germline): SGHTA, FQGTGA. This CDR3 region has 18 residues. The ends were cut back, 1 base at V and 0 bases at J, with 16 bases in the middle. CDR3 nucleotide sequence: TGTGCCAGCAGCTTAAAGTGGAGTGGGGGGCACTCCTACAATGAGCAGTTCTTC. This gives the protein CASSLKWSGGHSYNEQFF.

The J gene is TRBJ1-1, the V gene TRBV5-1; D is unclear. This CDR3 region has 13 residues. Trimming left V 4 bases short and J 1 base short, with 8 bases between. Germline V gene sequence: CDR1 SGHRS, CDR2 YFSETQ. In DNA form, the CDR3 reads TGCGCCAGCAGCCCCTCAGGGAACACTGAAGCTTTCTTT. This sequence encodes CASSPSGNTEAFF. Using reference TRBV5-1 and TRBJ1-1 for the parts outside the CDR3, the full variable domain is KAGVTQTPRYLIKTRGQQVTLSCSPISGHRSVSWYQQTPGQGLQFLFEYFSETQRNKGNFPGRFSGRQFSNSRSEMNVSTLELGDSALYLCASSPSGNTEAFFGQGTRLTVV.

V gene TRBV11-2 combines with J gene TRBJ1-2; D remains unclear. V lost 0 bases and J 2 bases, leaving 10 bases between the germline ends. This CDR3 is 15 amino acids long. The germline V gene encodes CDR1 SGHAT and CDR2 FQNNGV. Here the CDR3 DNA reads TGTGCCAGCAGCTTAGATCAGACGGAGAACTATGGCTACACCTTC. It translates to CASSLDQTENYGYTF.

V gene TRBV3-1 combines with J gene TRBJ2-2; 7 bases are a match to TRBD2. Germline lookup yields CDR1 LGHDT and CDR2 YNNKEL (reference sequence). This CDR3 comprises 16 residues. V gave up 5 bases and J gave up 1 base; unmatched junction bases: 7. DNA of the CDR3: TGTGCCAGCAGCTACCCCGGCGGGGGGAACACCGGGGAGCTGTTTTTT. This encodes CASSYPGGGNTGELFF.

The gene calls are TRBV6-2 or TRBV6-3 and TRBJ2-5, with 8 bases matching TRBD1. CDR3 size: 15 residues. The V and J ends lost 7 bases and 5 bases, in that order; junction bases with no gene match: 12. The germline CDR1 and CDR2 sequences are MNHEY and SVGEGT. CDR3 sequence (DNA): TGTGCCAGCAAAAGGCAAAGGACAGGGACTGAGACCCAGTACTTC. Translating gives CASKRQRTGTETQYF.

The J gene is TRBJ1-1, the V gene TRBV10-3; D call uncertain. CDR3 length equals 13 residues. V lost 11 bases and J lost 5, with 18 bases in between. Germline lookup yields CDR1 ENHRY and CDR2 SYGVKD. CDR3 nucleotide sequence: TGTGCCTCTAACCCCGCCGTTTCTACTGAAGCTTTCTTT. Its translation: CASNPAVSTEAFF.

This clonotype came up many times. The gene calls are TRBV4-1 and TRBJ1-2; D is undetermined. Germline CDR1 reads MGHRA; CDR2 reads YSYEKL. This CDR3 is 15 amino acids long. Trimming removed 1 base at V and 4 bases at J, with 13 bases between. As DNA, the CDR3 is TGCGCCAGCAGCCAAGGCCGGATCCCACCCTATGGCTACACCTTC. This gives the protein CASSQGRIPPYGYTF.

The table lists this clonotype with many counts. The chain joins TRBV18 to TRBJ1-1; D is perhaps TRBD1 (6 bases). This CDR3 is 15 amino acids long. Deletions cut 3 bases from V and 2 bases from J, with 13 bases between. Germline CDR1 and CDR2: KGHSH and LQKENI. This CDR3 reads CASSPYRGQNTEAFF. The DNA for the CDR3 is TGTGCCAGCTCACCTTATCGGGGACAAAACACTGAAGCTTTCTTT. The variable domain in full, completed from reference TRBV18 and TRBJ1-1, reads NAGVMQNPRHLVRRRGQEARLRCSPMKGHSHVYWYRQLPEEGLKFMVYLQKENIIDESGMPKERFSAEFPKEGPSILRIQQVVRGDSAAYFCASSPYRGQNTEAFFGQGTRLTVV.